This T cell receptor (beta chain) was sequenced during a study of T cells in Graves' hyperthyroidism and ophthalmopathy. Many counts were recorded for this clonotype. Amplification targeted TCR beta CDR3 regions from RNA transcripts. TCR CDR3 regions were first amplified by RT-PCR with HTBI primers. TCRdb used MiXCR to reprocess the multiplex PCR reads, holding one entry per CDR3 protein. Counted here are hundreds of thousands of distinct CDR3 sequences, less than 15% occurring once; the ten biggest clones make up 10% to 13%. Input material: blood. This TCR was sampled from a woman aged 18-35 years with Graves' hyperthyroidism.

The CDR3 loop reads CASSSTASYGYTF. As DNA, the CDR3 is TGTGCCAGCAGTTCGACGGCTTCCTATGGCTACACCTTC. V is TRBV6-1 and J is TRBJ1-2; D gene unclear. Germline V gives CDR1 MNHNS, CDR2 SASEGT. CDR3 size: 13 residues. Deletions cut 5 bases from V and 4 bases from J, with 11 bases between.